These 13 T cell receptor beta chains were all obtained from the same sample, sequenced in a study of cytomegalovirus exposure and HLA in healthy donors. Amplification used 60 Vbeta primers and 13 Jbeta primers. Data came from immunoSEQ multiplex PCR; TCRdb stores just in-frame clones and leaves some out. The table includes approximately 100,000 clones, around 79% detected once. The sample consisted of PBMCs. The receptors were sampled from a male donor in good health and CMV-seropositive.

The chain has TRBV11-1 and TRBJ1-1; no definite D call. Germline V lookup: CDR1 SGHAT, CDR2 FQDESV (reference sequence). There are 13 residues in the CDR3. V gave up 4 bases and J gave up 3 bases, with 9 bases separating them. In nucleotides, the CDR3 is TGTGCCAGCAGCTCGGCGGCTTACACTGAAGCTTTCTTT. This encodes CASSSAAYTEAFF.

The V gene is TRBV7-6, the J gene TRBJ2-2, with TRBD2 matching 8 bases. The CDR3 runs 14 residues. The trim removed 1 base at V and 6 bases at J, leaving 1 base unmatched. Germline CDR1 is SGHVS and CDR2 is FNYEAQ. Here the CDR3 reads CASSLVGGAGELFF. The CDR3, as DNA: TGTGCCAGCAGCTTAGTCGGGGGGGCCGGGGAGCTGTTTTTT.

The chain joins TRBV19 to TRBJ1-2; TRBD1 matches at 10 bases. With V trimmed by 6 bases and J by 7 bases, 11 bases remained unmatched. Looked up from germline, CDR1 is LNHDA and CDR2 is SQIVND (reference sequence). The CDR3 runs 15 residues. In DNA form, the CDR3 reads TGTGCCAGTAGCGATATAGGGACAGGGGTACGTGGCTACACCTTC. It codes for CASSDIGTGVRGYTF.

The chain is built from TRBV27 and TRBJ1-2; weak D call: TRBD1 (6 bases). Trimming stripped 5 bases from V and 5 bases from J, with 21 bases between. Germline CDR1 and CDR2: MNHEY and SMNVEV (reference sequence). This CDR3 comprises 16 residues. The CDR3 DNA follows: TGTGCCAGCAGTCCCTCTCGATGGACAGACAGATATGGCTACACCTTC. Amino acids: CASSPSRWTDRYGYTF.

This chain uses TRBV5-5 with TRBJ2-2, with 9 positions matching TRBD2. The junction had 6 bases not matched to a gene; V was cut back by 1 base and J by 8 bases. The germline CDR1 and CDR2 sequences are SGHKS and YYEKEE (reference sequence). The CDR3 loop spans 15 amino acids. CDR3 coding DNA: TGTGCCAGCAGCTTGCTAGCGGGACGTCTGGGGGAGCTGTTTTTT. It is translated as CASSLLAGRLGELFF.

This clone has only a few counts. V usage is TRBV29-1 and J usage is TRBJ1-2, with no clear D. This CDR3 has 11 residues. The ends were cut back, 3 bases at V and 4 bases at J, with 6 bases in the middle. CDR1 is SQVTM, CDR2 ANQGSEA, per germline. As DNA, the CDR3 is TGCAGCGTTGACAGAAGCTATGGCTACACCTTC. Protein: CSVDRSYGYTF.

This clone occurred a few times. V and J are TRBV29-1 and TRBJ1-1, with D possibly being TRBD1 (5 bases). V dropped 2 bases and J dropped 11 bases, with 12 bases sitting between them. This CDR3 is 11 amino acids long. In germline, CDR1 is SQVTM, CDR2 ANQGSEA. CDR3 sequence (DNA): TGCAGCGTTGAAATGGGGCAGAGGGCTTTCTTT. It yields the protein CSVEMGQRAFF.

The CDR3 region is CAIQGARLITDTQYF. CDR3 coding DNA: TGTGCCATACAGGGGGCGCGTCTGATAACAGATACGCAGTATTTT. The J gene is TRBJ2-3, the V gene TRBV6-1; 9 nucleotides match TRBD1. This CDR3 comprises 15 residues. V gave up 10 bases and J gave up 3 bases; unmatched junction bases: 11. The germline CDR1 and CDR2 sequences are MNHNS and SASEGT.

The rearrangement uses TRBV11-3 and TRBJ2-7; TRBD2 aligns across 7 bases. CDR1 and CDR2 (germline): SGHNT, YENEEA. This CDR3 is built from 15 residues. V gave up 8 bases and J gave up 7 bases; unmatched junction bases: 17. The CDR3 sequence: CASGYTSAETGEQYF. The CDR3, as DNA: TGTGCCAGCGGTTATACTAGCGCGGAAACGGGGGAGCAGTACTTC.

This clone turned up a few times. The genes are TRBV4-2 and TRBJ2-1, with 8 positions matching TRBD1. Germline V gives CDR1 LGHNA, CDR2 YNFKEQ. After removal of 5 bases from V and 1 base from J, the junction contained 7 bases not matched to a gene. This CDR3 comprises 16 residues. The CDR3 nucleotides read TGTGCCAGCAGCATACCCGGGACAGGTTCCTACAATGAGCAGTTCTTC. It yields the protein CASSIPGTGSYNEQFF.

The V call is TRBV7-2, the J call TRBJ2-5; 8 bases agree with TRBD1. The CDR3 consists of 16 residues. Germline V gene lookup returns CDR1 SGHTA and CDR2 FQGNSA. Trimming took 3 bases from V and 1 from J; bases not matched to a gene: 7. This CDR3 is CASSLDPGQAQETQYF. CDR3 DNA: TGTGCCAGCAGCTTGGATCCGGGACAGGCCCAAGAGACCCAGTACTTC.

The rearrangement links TRBV9 to TRBJ2-3, with D hard to call. The V gene's germline CDR1 is SGDLS and CDR2 YYNGEE. V lost 4 bases, J lost 6 bases, and 18 bases lay in between. The CDR3 loop spans 15 amino acids. This CDR3 reads CASSPAATMTDTQYF. DNA for the CDR3: TGTGCCAGCAGCCCGGCGGCTACGATGACGGATACGCAGTATTTT.

V is TRBV4-1 and J is TRBJ1-2, with 8 bases aligning to TRBD1. CDR1 and CDR2 from the germline V gene are MGHRA and YSYEKL. The CDR3 length is 15 residues. V trimming: 1 base; J trimming: 5 bases; junction bases outside the gene matches: 6. The CDR3 sequence: CASSQGGQVVYGYTF. Here the CDR3 DNA reads TGCGCCAGCAGCCAAGGGGGACAGGTCGTTTATGGCTACACCTTC.